Detailed here is one T cell receptor beta chain. This specimen comes from a study of human thymus T cells. The protocol was immunoSEQ multiplex PCR, while the TCRdb copy is restricted to in-frame clones and leaves out a portion. The data show about 50,000 clones, over 90% seen once. Per the germline V gene, CDR1 is LGHNA and CDR2 is YNFKEQ. The CDR3 runs to 17 residues. Trimming removed 0 bases from V and 4 bases from J; junction bases left unmatched: 4. The receptor's source is a girl less than two years old with a congenital heart defect but otherwise immunologically healthy. The sample comprised blood. The rearrangement joins TRBV4-2 to TRBJ2-1, with TRBD2 identical over 12 bases. In DNA, the CDR3 is TGTGCCAGCAGCCAAGATGATCTAGCGGGAGGGTACAATGAGCAGTTCTTC. This codes for CASSQDDLAGGYNEQFF.